The 25 T cell receptor beta chains presented below share a single source sample, sequenced in a study of graft-versus-host responses after intestinal transplantation. TCRdb's table, derived via immunoSEQ multiplex PCR, lists solely in-frame clones and lacks some. The sample records about 82,000 clones, 91% being singletons. Antigens of these TCRs are unknown. The sample was unstimulated CD4+ T cells sorted from spleen or lymph node cells, taken before intestinal transplant. The source of these receptors is a human donor who received an intestinal transplant.

This sequence joins TRBV7-8 and TRBJ1-6; D is ambiguous. The CDR3 spans 14 residues. CDR1 and CDR2 (germline): SGHVS, FQNEAQ. V was clipped by 5 bases and J by 5 bases, with 10 bases between them. The DNA of the CDR3 is TGTGCCAGCAGCCAAACTCCTGATAATTCACCCCTCCACTTT. It yields the protein CASSQTPDNSPLHF. The whole variable domain, remainder taken from reference TRBV7-8 and TRBJ1-6, is GAGVSQSPRYKVAKRGQDVALRCDPISGHVSLFWYQQALGQGPEFLTYFQNEAQLDKSGLPSDRFFAERPEGSVSTLKIQRTQQEDSAVYLCASSQTPDNSPLHFGNGTRLTVT.

V usage is TRBV28 and J usage is TRBJ2-3, with D possibly TRBD1 on 6 matching bases. Per germline, CDR1 MDHEN and CDR2 SYDVKM. Trimming pared 6 bases from V and 4 bases from J, leaving 17 bases between. The CDR3 consists of 15 residues. Here the CDR3 reads CASSSTGLISDTQYF. Here the CDR3 DNA reads TGTGCCAGCAGCTCTACAGGGCTTATTTCAGATACGCAGTATTTT.

The genes are TRBV5-6 and TRBJ1-5; 7 bases align to TRBD1. Germline V CDR1 and CDR2: SGHDT, YYEEEE. CDR3 length: 14 amino acids. With V trimmed by 4 bases and J by 4 bases, 5 bases remained unmatched. CDR3 sequence reads: CASSTTGANQPQHF. DNA for the CDR3: TGTGCCAGCAGCACCACAGGGGCTAATCAGCCCCAGCATTTT.

This chain links TRBV19 with TRBJ1-1; D is unclear. Looked up from germline, CDR1 is LNHDA and CDR2 is SQIVND (reference sequence). The length of the CDR3 is 13 residues. Trimming shortened V by 0 bases and J by 11 bases, and 13 bases separated the two germline ends. This chain's CDR3 is CASSIDRTPAAFF. The CDR3 DNA sequence: TGTGCCAGTAGTATAGATCGCACCCCAGCGGCTTTCTTT.

CDR3 loop: CASSEAASGNTIYF. CDR3 DNA: TGTGCCAGCAGTGAGGCGGCCTCTGGAAACACCATATATTTT. This sequence joins TRBV2 and TRBJ1-3; no clear D gene. Germline V CDR1 and CDR2: SNHLY, FYNNEI. Trimming cost V 3 bases and J 0 bases, with 6 bases left between them. The CDR3 is 14 residues long.

The V gene is TRBV7-9, the J gene TRBJ2-4; 9 bases map to TRBD1. CDR1 is SEHNR, CDR2 FQNEAQ, per germline (reference sequence). The CDR3 extends over 13 amino acids. After removal of 4 bases from V and 10 bases from J, the junction contained 5 bases not matched to a gene. The CDR3 DNA follows: TGTGCCAGCAGCTCGACAGGGGGGTTAATTCAGTACTTC. Its translation is CASSSTGGLIQYF.

This clone was recorded only once. J is TRBJ1-1 and V is TRBV6-5; 8 bases agree with TRBD1. The CDR3 contains 15 residues. The trim removed 6 bases at V and 1 base at J, leaving 7 bases unmatched. CDR1 MNHEY and CDR2 SVGAGI come from the germline V gene. The CDR3 loop is CASRPRTGRNTEAFF. In nucleotides, the CDR3 is TGTGCCAGCAGACCGCGGACAGGGCGGAACACTGAAGCTTTCTTT.

The J gene is TRBJ1-2, the V gene TRBV11-2, with D perhaps TRBD1 (5 bases). Germline lookup yields CDR1 SGHAT and CDR2 FQNNGV. The CDR3 runs 17 residues. The V end lost 1 base, the J end lost 3 bases, and 18 bases lay between the germline ends. The CDR3 sequence is CASSLVGGASSDYGYTF. The CDR3 DNA sequence: TGTGCCAGCAGCTTAGTAGGAGGGGCCTCATCCGACTATGGCTACACCTTC.

The J gene is TRBJ2-3, the V gene TRBV15; possible D gene TRBD2, 5 bases. Germline V gene data show CDR1 as LNHNV and CDR2 as YYDKDF (reference sequence). The V and J ends lost 4 bases and 6 bases respectively, with 17 bases between them. CDR3 length: 15 residues. CDR3 sequence: CATSKTPSASDTQYF. DNA of the CDR3: TGTGCCACCAGCAAGACACCCTCGGCTAGCGATACGCAGTATTTT.

This clone appeared once. The chain is built from TRBV18 and TRBJ2-1, with TRBD1 matching over 8 bases. The germline gives CDR1 KGHSH, CDR2 LQKENI. Trimming removed 3 bases from V and 7 bases from J; junction bases left unmatched: 5. The CDR3 spans 14 residues. The CDR3 bases are TGTGCCAGCTCACCTCCGGGACAGGATAATGAGCAGTTCTTC. Its protein is CASSPPGQDNEQFF.

The V call is TRBV30, the J call TRBJ1-3; D is unclear. The germline gives CDR1 GTSNPN, CDR2 SVGIG (reference sequence). This CDR3 is 13 amino acids long. Trimming pared 1 base from V and 0 bases from J, leaving 4 bases between. CDR3 amino acids: CAWSGDSGNTIYF. For the CDR3, the DNA is TGTGCCTGGAGTGGCGACTCTGGAAACACCATATATTTT. The full variable domain, with the rest looked up from reference TRBV30 and TRBJ1-3, is SQTIHQWPATLVQPVGSPLSLECTVEGTSNPNLYWYRQAAGRGLQLLFYSVGIGQISSEVPQNLSASRPQDRQFILSSKKLLLSDSGFYLCAWSGDSGNTIYFGEGSWLTVV.

V gene TRBV30 combines with J gene TRBJ1-3; TRBD1 matches at 7 bases. This CDR3 contains 15 residues. The J segment lost 4 bases and the V segment lost 0 bases, leaving 6 bases of the junction unmatched. Germline V gene sequence: CDR1 GTSNPN, CDR2 SVGIG (reference sequence). CDR3: CAWSVKGAEGNTIYF. The DNA of the CDR3 is TGTGCCTGGAGTGTAAAGGGGGCAGAGGGAAACACCATATATTTT.

The sample holds a few counts of this clone. J is TRBJ1-1 and V is TRBV19; no definite D call. CDR3 length: 13 amino acids. V was shortened by 7 bases and J by 1 base, with 10 bases between the two germline ends. Germline assignment: CDR1 LNHDA and CDR2 SQIVND (reference sequence). Here the CDR3 DNA reads TGTGCCAGTATTCCCCGGGAGAACACTGAAGCTTTCTTT. This translates into CASIPRENTEAFF.

This clone was recorded only once. The chain employs TRBV4-3 and TRBJ2-7, with D maybe TRBD1 (5 bases). The ends were cut back, 0 bases at V and 1 base at J, with 7 bases in the middle. Germline lookup yields CDR1 LGHNA and CDR2 YSLEER. This CDR3 comprises 14 residues. CDR3: CASSQDRVSYEQYF. The CDR3 DNA reads TGCGCCAGCAGCCAAGACAGGGTTTCCTACGAGCAGTACTTC.

The V and J genes are TRBV19 and TRBJ1-1; D is unclear. This CDR3 contains 12 residues. V lost 4 bases, J lost 6 bases, and 9 bases lay in between. CDR1 is LNHDA and CDR2 is SQIVND in the germline V gene (reference sequence). CDR3 DNA sequence: TGTGCCAGTAGTAAGGAGCTATCTGAAGCTTTCTTT. This encodes CASSKELSEAFF. The whole variable domain, remainder taken from reference TRBV19 and TRBJ1-1, is DGGITQSPKYLFRKEGQNVTLSCEQNLNHDAMYWYRQDPGQGLRLIYYSQIVNDFQKGDIAEGYSVSREKKESFPLTVTSAQKNPTAFYLCASSKELSEAFFGQGTRLTVV.

The chain is built from TRBV30 and TRBJ2-2; D unresolved. V lost 2 bases and J lost 7, with 14 bases in between. Germline loops: CDR1 GTSNPN, CDR2 SVGIG (reference sequence). CDR3 length: 14 residues. This chain's CDR3 is CAWSPRRTVGELFF. In nucleotides, the CDR3 is TGTGCCTGGAGTCCCCGCAGAACAGTCGGGGAGCTGTTTTTT.

The chain links TRBV7-2 to TRBJ2-5; 15 bases match TRBD2. This CDR3 comprises 15 residues. V was pared by 5 bases and J by 4 bases, with 2 bases of the junction left unmatched. Germline loops: CDR1 SGHTA, CDR2 FQGNSA. The CDR3 DNA follows: TGTGCCAGCAGCGCGGGACTAGCGGGGGGAGAGACCCAGTACTTC. Translated, it gives CASSAGLAGGETQYF.

This chain uses TRBV7-2 with TRBJ2-3, with 9 nucleotides matching TRBD2. The CDR3 consists of 15 residues. With 2 bases clipped from V and 3 bases from J, the junction kept 3 bases outside the gene matches. From germline, CDR1 is SGHTA and CDR2 FQGNSA. CDR3 nucleotide sequence: TGTGCCAGCAGCTTAATAGCGGGGGCAACAGATACGCAGTATTTT. Amino acid sequence: CASSLIAGATDTQYF.

V gene TRBV28 combines with J gene TRBJ1-5, with TRBD1 identical over 8 bases. The CDR3 spans 15 residues. V trimming: 4 bases; J trimming: 7 bases; junction bases outside the gene matches: 9. CDR1 is MDHEN, CDR2 SYDVKM, per germline. DNA for the CDR3: TGTGCCAGCAGTTGGACGACAGGGGTTGGACAGCCCCAGCATTTT. Its translation is CASSWTTGVGQPQHF.

This rearrangement joins TRBV30 to TRBJ1-4, with no clear D. Trimming removed 0 bases at V and 6 bases at J, with 11 bases between. CDR3 size: 14 residues. Germline V gives CDR1 GTSNPN, CDR2 SVGIG (reference sequence). The CDR3 protein is CAWSVRRLDEKLFF. As DNA, the CDR3 is TGTGCCTGGAGTGTACGGAGGCTGGATGAAAAACTGTTTTTT. Full variable domain (rest looked up from reference TRBV30 and TRBJ1-4): SQTIHQWPATLVQPVGSPLSLECTVEGTSNPNLYWYRQAAGRGLQLLFYSVGIGQISSEVPQNLSASRPQDRQFILSSKKLLLSDSGFYLCAWSVRRLDEKLFFGSGTQLSVL.

This clone was recorded only once. The V and J genes are TRBV7-9 and TRBJ1-5; TRBD1 matches at 7 bases. Germline trimming cut 5 bases from V and 5 bases from J; bases unmatched to any gene: 9. Germline V lookup: CDR1 SEHNR, CDR2 FQNEAQ (reference sequence). This CDR3 contains 15 residues. The CDR3 DNA reads as TGTGCCAGCAGCCAGGCAGGGACAGTGGATCAGCCCCAGCATTTT. Translating gives CASSQAGTVDQPQHF.

The genes are TRBV29-1 and TRBJ1-3; 7 positions match TRBD1. V trimming: 6 bases; J trimming: 0 bases; junction bases outside the gene matches: 2. The germline V gene encodes CDR1 SQVTM and CDR2 ANQGSEA. The CDR3 has 13 residues. CDR3 residues: CSVQGYSGNTIYF. In DNA, the CDR3 is TGCAGCGTACAGGGGTACTCTGGAAACACCATATATTTT.

The chain uses TRBV6-1 and TRBJ1-2, with 8 bases matching TRBD1. V gave up 4 bases and J gave up 3 bases; unmatched junction bases: 4. Germline V gene lookup returns CDR1 MNHNS and CDR2 SASEGT. The CDR3 is 14 amino acids. CDR3 sequence reads: CASSGGTGYYGYTF. The CDR3 DNA is TGTGCCAGCAGTGGGGGGACAGGCTACTATGGCTACACCTTC.

The DNA for the CDR3 is TGTGCCACCAGCAGACAGGGGGCGAACAATGAGCAGTTCTTC. Protein product: CATSRQGANNEQFF. This chain connects TRBV15 to TRBJ2-1, with 8 positions matching TRBD1. J lost 5 bases, V lost 2 bases, and 2 bases had no gene match. The CDR3 consists of 14 residues. Germline-derived CDR1 and CDR2 are LNHNV and YYDKDF (reference sequence).

This chain uses TRBV7-9 with TRBJ2-1; 7 bases line up with TRBD1. This CDR3 has 13 residues. Per germline, CDR1 SEHNR and CDR2 FQNEAQ (reference sequence). J was trimmed by 5 bases and V by 5 bases; bases with no gene match: 3. The chain's CDR3 is CASSPDRDNEQFF. CDR3 DNA sequence: TGTGCCAGCAGCCCCGACAGGGACAATGAGCAGTTCTTC.